This entry concerns a single TCR beta chain. The antigen remains unidentified. This entry belongs to a study of cytomegalovirus exposure and HLA in healthy donors. V gave up 5 bases and J gave up 0 bases, with 11 bases separating them. The CDR3 contains 15 residues. Germline values: CDR1 SEHNR, CDR2 FQNEAQ (reference sequence). Study conclusions and caveats: Within an earlier analysis, most TCR beta V segments proved productive either about 90% or about 30% of the time. Later, TCR association rates were found to vary by HLA locus, highest for DRB1 and lowest for HLA-C.

Although they were nominally healthy when sampled, donors likely had unrecorded immune exposures. A multiplex PCR was run with 60 Vbeta primers and 13 Jbeta primers. Clones were read by immunoSEQ multiplex PCR, and TCRdb kept only the in-frame ones, dropping some. The data contain about 120,000 clones, about three quarters of them singletons. The sequencing sample was made of PBMCs. This receptor was obtained from a woman between 40 and 50 years old in good health and CMV-seropositive. The V call is TRBV7-9, the J call TRBJ2-4, with a possible D match to TRBD2 (5 bases). The CDR3 DNA reads as TGTGCCAGCAGCATAGACGGACTAGCCAAAAACATTCAGTACTTC. It yields the protein CASSIDGLAKNIQYF.